What follows are 27 T cell receptor beta chains derived from one specimen sequenced in a study of shared clonotypes between healthy human individuals. Repertoires were generated with immunoSEQ multiplex PCR, while TCRdb's copy carries only in-frame clones and drops some. The data contain around 2.5 million clones, 80% to 95% of them seen just once; the ten biggest clones take up roughly 0.36%. The source material was naive CD4+ T cells from PBMCs. The sample's subset: CD45RA+ positively selected. Receptors were obtained from a man aged 18 to 30 in good health. Some clones in this sample may be carry-over from other donors' samples.

The CDR3 loop reads CASSLPSGSAKGEFF. CDR3 bases: TGTGCCAGCAGCCTCCCTAGCGGGAGCGCAAAGGGGGAGTTCTTC. This chain uses TRBV28 with TRBJ2-1; TRBD2 matches at 10 bases. V lost 6 bases to trimming and J lost 14 bases; unmatched junction nucleotides: 16. Germline V gene lookup returns CDR1 MDHEN and CDR2 SYDVKM. The CDR3 runs to 15 residues. Full variable domain (rest looked up from reference TRBV28 and TRBJ2-1): DVKVTQSSRYLVKRTGEKVFLECVQDMDHENMFWYRQDPGLGLRLIYFSYDVKMKEKGDIPEGYSVSREKKERFSLILESASTNQTSMYLCASSLPSGSAKGEFFGPGTRLTVL.

V is TRBV5-4 and J is TRBJ2-1; D assignment may be TRBD1 or TRBD2 (6 bases each). Germline assignment: CDR1 SGHNT and CDR2 YYREEE (reference sequence). Trimming stripped 0 bases from V and 6 bases from J, with 16 bases between. This CDR3 has 16 residues. The CDR3: CASSLDPGAGSNEQFF. The CDR3 nucleotides read TGTGCCAGCAGCTTGGATCCGGGGGCGGGATCCAATGAGCAGTTCTTC. Filled out from reference TRBV5-4 and TRBJ2-1, the complete variable domain reads ETGVTQSPTHLIKTRGQQVTLRCSSQSGHNTVSWYQQALGQGPQFIFQYYREEENGRGNFPPRFSGLQFPNYSSELNVNALELDDSALYLCASSLDPGAGSNEQFFGPGTRLTVL.

This clone has just one count. V usage is TRBV7-2 and J usage is TRBJ2-1, with D maybe TRBD2 (6 bases). Germline V CDR1 and CDR2: SGHTA, FQGNSA. CDR3 length: 16 amino acids. Trimming cost V 2 bases and J 7 bases, with 18 bases left between them. CDR3 in DNA: TGTGCCAGCAGCTTATTGCGGGACCCCGCCAGGAATGAGCAGTTCTTC. Encoded protein: CASSLLRDPARNEQFF. Filled out from reference TRBV7-2 and TRBJ2-1, the complete variable domain reads GAGVSQSPSNKVTEKGKDVELRCDPISGHTALYWYRQSLGQGLEFLIYFQGNSAPDKSGLPSDRFSAERTGGSVSTLTIQRTQQEDSAVYLCASSLLRDPARNEQFFGPGTRLTVL.

The V and J genes are TRBV10-3 and TRBJ2-5; 7 bases agree with TRBD1. The last part of the DNA fits TRBJ2-7 better; the J call may be wrong. CDR3 length equals 14 residues. Germline assignment: CDR1 ENHRY and CDR2 SYGVKD. CDR3 loop: CAISGGQASYEQYF. The CDR3 nucleotides are TGTGCCATCAGCGGAGGACAGGCCTCCTACGAGCAGTACTTC.

V gene TRBV18 combines with J gene TRBJ2-3, with D unresolved. Germline loops: CDR1 KGHSH, CDR2 LQKENI. Trimming took 6 bases from V and 0 from J, leaving 16 bases between them. The CDR3 runs 16 residues. The CDR3 region is CASSPTVGLSTDTQYF. CDR3 DNA: TGTGCCAGCTCGCCTACCGTCGGTCTGAGCACAGATACGCAGTATTTT.

The gene calls are TRBV30 and TRBJ1-1, with D perhaps matching TRBD1 (5 bases). This CDR3 is 11 amino acids long. From germline, CDR1 is GTSNPN and CDR2 SVGIG (reference sequence). Trimming cost V 3 bases and J 7 bases, with 9 bases left between them. The DNA for the CDR3 is TGTGCCTGGAGCCAGGGAGGTGAAGCTTTCTTT. Its protein product is CAWSQGGEAFF.

This chain connects TRBV11-2 to TRBJ1-1; D is perhaps TRBD1 (5 bases). V was trimmed by 3 bases and J by 5 bases, leaving 16 bases between them. There are 15 residues in the CDR3. The germline V gene encodes CDR1 SGHAT and CDR2 FQNNGV. CDR3 amino acids: CASSFEHQGQTEAFF. As DNA, the CDR3 is TGTGCCAGCAGCTTCGAACACCAGGGCCAGACTGAAGCTTTCTTT.

The DNA for the CDR3 is TGTGCCAGCAGCTCTCGACAGGGACCGTCAGATACGCAGTATTTT. Protein sequence: CASSSRQGPSDTQYF. The V gene is TRBV5-4, the J gene TRBJ2-3; 7 nucleotides align to TRBD1. The germline V gene encodes CDR1 SGHNT and CDR2 YYREEE (reference sequence). This CDR3 has 15 amino acids. Trimming cost V 3 bases and J 4 bases; bases outside gene matches: 8.

As concerns this clone: Other DNA sequences in the same sample also yield this CDR3. The chain couples TRBV7-9 to TRBJ1-1, with D possibly TRBD1 on 5 matching bases. The CDR3 loop spans 15 amino acids. The germline V and J ends were trimmed by 5 bases and 0 bases, with 13 bases remaining between them. Germline CDR1 reads SEHNR; CDR2 reads FQNEAQ (reference sequence). The CDR3 here is CASSPRGGLNTEAFF. CDR3 bases: TGTGCCAGCAGCCCTCGGGGGGGTTTGAACACTGAAGCTTTCTTT.

V is TRBV30 and J is TRBJ2-7; 8 bases are shared with TRBD2. Germline V gene data show CDR1 as GTSNPN and CDR2 as SVGIG (reference sequence). V trimming: 2 bases; J trimming: 1 base; junction bases outside the gene matches: 4. CDR3 length: 14 amino acids. CDR3 DNA sequence: TGTGCCTGGAGTAATAGCGGGAAGTCCTACGAGCAGTACTTC. Encoded protein: CAWSNSGKSYEQYF.

This rearrangement joins TRBV5-4 to TRBJ2-1; no reliable D call. Per germline, CDR1 SGHNT and CDR2 YYREEE (reference sequence). The ends were cut back, 0 bases at V and 0 bases at J, with 10 bases in the middle. The CDR3 runs to 16 residues. CDR3: CASSLEGRSSYNEQFF. CDR3 coding DNA: TGTGCCAGCAGCTTGGAGGGCCGCAGCTCCTACAATGAGCAGTTCTTC. Full variable domain (rest looked up from reference TRBV5-4 and TRBJ2-1): ETGVTQSPTHLIKTRGQQVTLRCSSQSGHNTVSWYQQALGQGPQFIFQYYREEENGRGNFPPRFSGLQFPNYSSELNVNALELDDSALYLCASSLEGRSSYNEQFFGPGTRLTVL.

The chain carries TRBV28 and TRBJ1-4; D unresolved. The CDR3 length is 13 residues. Germline CDR1 and CDR2: MDHEN and SYDVKM. V lost 2 bases and J 9 bases, leaving 10 bases between the germline ends. The CDR3 coding sequence is TGTGCCAGCAGTTTAGGCCCTCTGAAAAAACTGTTTTTT. Translating gives CASSLGPLKKLFF.

V is TRBV29-1 and J is TRBJ2-3, with D hard to call. The germline CDR1 and CDR2 sequences are SQVTM and ANQGSEA. V was shortened by 1 base and J by 3 bases, with 8 bases between the two germline ends. The CDR3 sequence is 13 residues long. CDR3 protein: CSVEGRPTDTQYF. The CDR3 region has the DNA TGCAGCGTTGAAGGAAGGCCAACAGATACGCAGTATTTT.

CDR3 nucleotides: TGTGCCAGCAGGCTGGACCAACCCAGCTCCTACGAGCAGTACTTC. Encoded protein: CASRLDQPSSYEQYF. This chain connects TRBV2 to TRBJ2-7; no firm D call. CDR1 is SNHLY and CDR2 is FYNNEI in the germline V gene. The V gene lost 6 bases and the J gene lost 0 bases, with 15 bases spanning the gap. The CDR3 has 15 amino acids.

This chain links TRBV18 with TRBJ2-5; no clear D. Trimming cost V 3 bases and J 5 bases, with 13 bases left between them. Germline V gives CDR1 KGHSH, CDR2 LQKENI. The CDR3 loop spans 14 amino acids. CDR3 DNA sequence: TGTGCCAGCTCACCCGGGTATTTAGGGGAGACCCAGTACTTC. Its translation is CASSPGYLGETQYF.

In this sample, this clone turned up once. The rearrangement uses TRBV11-3 and TRBJ2-1; TRBD2 aligns across 9 bases. After removal of 1 base from V and 4 bases from J, the junction contained 5 bases not matched to a gene. Germline CDR1 reads SGHNT; CDR2 reads YENEEA. The CDR3 has 16 amino acids. The CDR3 DNA reads TGTGCCAGCAGCTTAGGCGGCGCGGGGGGGTACAATGAGCAGTTCTTC. This gives the protein CASSLGGAGGYNEQFF.

The rearrangement joins TRBV7-2 to TRBJ2-4; no reliable D call. The CDR3 is 14 residues long. CDR1 and CDR2 from the germline V gene are SGHTA and FQGNSA. The V and J ends lost 1 base and 5 bases respectively, with 9 bases between them. In nucleotides, the CDR3 is TGTGCCAGCAGCTTAGGGACGGCAGAAAACATTCAGTACTTC. Translating it yields CASSLGTAENIQYF.

The chain employs TRBV13 and TRBJ2-7; 10 positions agree with TRBD1. The CDR3 extends over 16 amino acids. Germline lookup yields CDR1 PRHDT and CDR2 FYEKMQ (reference sequence). Trimming at V came to 0 bases and at J to 2 bases, leaving 4 bases not matched to a gene. As DNA, the CDR3 is TGTGCCAGCAGCTTAGGGGGACAGGGGTTCCCCTACGAGCAGTACTTC. Translation: CASSLGGQGFPYEQYF. The full variable domain, rest sourced from reference TRBV13 and TRBJ2-7, is AAGVIQSPRHLIKEKRETATLKCYPIPRHDTVYWYQQGPGQDPQFLISFYEKMQSDKGSIPDRFSAQQFSDYHSELNMSSLELGDSALYFCASSLGGQGFPYEQYFGPGTRLTVT.

The CDR3 loop reads CAWNTGTSGMNEQFF. The CDR3 DNA reads TGTGCCTGGAATACCGGGACTAGCGGGATGAATGAGCAGTTCTTC. The chain recombines TRBV30 with TRBJ2-1; TRBD2 aligns across 13 bases. Losses at the gene ends were 4 bases for V and 7 bases for J; bases not matched to a gene: 7. In germline, CDR1 is GTSNPN, CDR2 SVGIG (reference sequence). The CDR3 covers 15 residues.

The J gene is TRBJ1-2, the V gene TRBV18, with 8 bases identical to TRBD1. The CDR3 has 14 amino acids. Germline V gives CDR1 KGHSH, CDR2 LQKENI. The V and J ends lost 3 bases and 8 bases, in that order; junction bases with no gene match: 8. CDR3 bases: TGTGCCAGCTCACCCAGACAGGGGACGGACGGCTACACCTTC. Translating gives CASSPRQGTDGYTF.

This clone turned up a few times. In the same sample, other DNA sequences code for this CDR3. The rearrangement links TRBV4-1 to TRBJ1-1; maybe TRBD1 (5 bases). V gave up 1 base and J gave up 6 bases, with 9 bases separating them. Germline assignment: CDR1 MGHRA and CDR2 YSYEKL. The length of the CDR3 is 13 residues. Written as DNA, the CDR3 is TGCGCCAGCAGCCAAGGGGGGTCAGCTGAAGCTTTCTTT. Protein sequence: CASSQGGSAEAFF.

A few counts support this clone. The J gene is TRBJ1-2, the V gene TRBV5-1; TRBD1 might be the D (6 bases). The V end lost 4 bases, the J end lost 2 bases, and 9 bases lay between the germline ends. The germline CDR1 and CDR2 sequences are SGHRS and YFSETQ. The CDR3 length is 13 residues. The CDR3 is CASSDGQNYGYTF. Here the CDR3 DNA reads TGCGCCAGCAGCGACGGACAGAACTATGGCTACACCTTC.

This chain's CDR3 is CASSLAGFQETQYF. The CDR3 DNA sequence: TGTGCCAGCAGTTTAGCGGGTTTCCAGGAGACCCAGTACTTC. The V and J genes are TRBV28 and TRBJ2-5; a weak D match, TRBD2 (5 bases). There are 14 residues in the CDR3. The germline gives CDR1 MDHEN, CDR2 SYDVKM. With 2 bases removed from V and 5 bases from J, the gap between germline ends came to 12 bases.

The chain combines TRBV7-3 with TRBJ2-1, with no clear D. This CDR3 region has 13 residues. Germline-derived CDR1 and CDR2 are SGHTA and FQGTGA. With 5 bases removed from V and 7 bases from J, the gap between germline ends came to 12 bases. The CDR3, as DNA: TGTGCCAGCAGCCCTCGGGCCCTTAATGAGCAGTTCTTC. It translates to CASSPRALNEQFF.

The chain carries TRBV5-1 and TRBJ2-4; D unresolved. From germline, CDR1 is SGHRS and CDR2 YFSETQ. With 1 base removed from V and 9 bases from J, the gap between germline ends came to 17 bases. This CDR3 comprises 15 residues. The CDR3 here is CASSLIGRYLPIQYF. CDR3 nucleotides: TGCGCCAGCAGCTTGATAGGCAGGTACCTCCCCATTCAGTACTTC.

This sequence joins TRBV5-1 and TRBJ2-7, with D possibly being TRBD2 (6 bases). There are 16 residues in the CDR3. The germline gives CDR1 SGHRS, CDR2 YFSETQ. The germline V and J ends were trimmed by 0 bases and 3 bases, with 16 bases remaining between them. The CDR3, as DNA: TGCGCCAGCAGCTTGGAGCGAAGGGCCGGGAGCTACGAGCAGTACTTC. The encoded protein is CASSLERRAGSYEQYF.

The J gene is TRBJ2-5, the V gene TRBV27; D remains ambiguous. CDR3 size: 14 residues. Germline CDR1 is MNHEY and CDR2 is SMNVEV (reference sequence). With 5 bases removed from V and 4 bases from J, the gap between germline ends came to 14 bases. The chain's CDR3 is CASSPHVVVETQYF. The CDR3 DNA is TGTGCCAGCAGTCCCCATGTCGTGGTAGAGACCCAGTACTTC.